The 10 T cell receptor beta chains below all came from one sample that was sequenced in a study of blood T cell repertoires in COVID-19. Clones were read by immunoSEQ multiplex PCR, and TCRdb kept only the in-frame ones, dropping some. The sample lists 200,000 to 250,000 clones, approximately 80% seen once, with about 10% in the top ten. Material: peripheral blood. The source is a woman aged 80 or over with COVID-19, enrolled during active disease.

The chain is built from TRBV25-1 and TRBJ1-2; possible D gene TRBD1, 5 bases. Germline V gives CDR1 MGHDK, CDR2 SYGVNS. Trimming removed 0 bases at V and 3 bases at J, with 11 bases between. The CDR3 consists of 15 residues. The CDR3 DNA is TGTGCCAGCAGTGAATACTCACAGGAGCACTATGGCTACACCTTC. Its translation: CASSEYSQEHYGYTF.

The CDR3 DNA follows: TGTGCCAGCAGCCTGCGAGGGCCTGGGGCTAATGAAAAACTGTTTTTT. Its protein is CASSLRGPGANEKLFF. The genes are TRBV28 and TRBJ1-4; D unresolved. The germline V and J ends were trimmed by 6 bases and 3 bases, with 17 bases remaining between them. Germline values: CDR1 MDHEN, CDR2 SYDVKM. CDR3 length equals 16 residues.

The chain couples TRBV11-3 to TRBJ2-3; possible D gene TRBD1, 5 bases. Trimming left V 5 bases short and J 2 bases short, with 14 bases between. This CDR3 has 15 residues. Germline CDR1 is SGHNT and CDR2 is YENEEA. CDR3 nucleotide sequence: TGTGCCAGCAGCCCCCAGGGTTTTGCCACAGATACGCAGTATTTT. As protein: CASSPQGFATDTQYF.

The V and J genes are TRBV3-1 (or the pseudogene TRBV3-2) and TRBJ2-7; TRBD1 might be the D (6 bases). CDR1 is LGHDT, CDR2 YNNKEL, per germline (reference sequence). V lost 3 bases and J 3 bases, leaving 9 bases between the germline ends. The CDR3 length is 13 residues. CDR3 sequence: CASSHRGHYEQYV. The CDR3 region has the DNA TGTGCCAGCAGCCACAGGGGCCACTACGAGCAGTACGTC.

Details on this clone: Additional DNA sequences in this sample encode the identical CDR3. DNA of the CDR3: TGTGCCACCAGCGAAAATAACAGGGGCAAGCAAGAGACCCAGTACTTC. As protein: CATSENNRGKQETQYF. The chain recombines TRBV24-1 with TRBJ2-5, with TRBD1 matching 7 bases. The junction had 12 bases not matched to a gene; V was cut back by 7 bases and J by 2 bases. The length of the CDR3 is 16 residues. Germline V CDR1 and CDR2: KGHDR, SFDVKD.

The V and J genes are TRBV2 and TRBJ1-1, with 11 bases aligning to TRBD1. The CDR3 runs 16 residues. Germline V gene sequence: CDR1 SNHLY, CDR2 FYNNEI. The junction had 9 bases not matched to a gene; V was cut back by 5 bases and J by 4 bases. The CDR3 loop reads CASSLDRGQSGTEAFF. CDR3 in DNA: TGTGCCAGCAGTTTGGACAGGGGGCAGAGTGGCACTGAAGCTTTCTTT. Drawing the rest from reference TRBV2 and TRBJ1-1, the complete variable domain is EPEVTQTPSHQVTQMGQEVILRCVPISNHLYFYWYRQILGQKVEFLVSFYNNEISEKSEIFDDQFSVERPDGSNFTLKIRSTKLEDSAMYFCASSLDRGQSGTEAFFGQGTRLTVV.

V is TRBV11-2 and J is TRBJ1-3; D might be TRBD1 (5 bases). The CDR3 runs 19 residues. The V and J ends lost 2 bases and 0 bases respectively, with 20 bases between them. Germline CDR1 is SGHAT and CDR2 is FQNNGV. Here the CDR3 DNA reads TGTGCCAGCAGCTTAATTCCCCTTAGGGGTGCCCACTCTGGAAACACCATATATTTT. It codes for CASSLIPLRGAHSGNTIYF.

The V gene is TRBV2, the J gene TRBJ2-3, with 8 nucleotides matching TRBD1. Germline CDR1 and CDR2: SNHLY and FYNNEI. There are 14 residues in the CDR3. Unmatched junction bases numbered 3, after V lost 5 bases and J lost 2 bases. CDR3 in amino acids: CASSSQGATDTQYF. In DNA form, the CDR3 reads TGTGCCAGCAGTTCTCAGGGGGCCACAGATACGCAGTATTTT.

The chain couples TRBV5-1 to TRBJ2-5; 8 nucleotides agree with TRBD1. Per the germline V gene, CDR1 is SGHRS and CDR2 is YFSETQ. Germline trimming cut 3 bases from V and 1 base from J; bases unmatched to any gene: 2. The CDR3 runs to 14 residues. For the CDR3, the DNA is TGCGCCAGCAGCTACAGGGGGGTCCAAGAGACCCAGTACTTC. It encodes CASSYRGVQETQYF.

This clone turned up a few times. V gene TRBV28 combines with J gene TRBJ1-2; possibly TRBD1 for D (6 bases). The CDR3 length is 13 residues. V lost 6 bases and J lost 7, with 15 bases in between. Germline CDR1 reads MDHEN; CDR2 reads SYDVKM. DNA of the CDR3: TGTGCCAGCAGCCCCGGACAGTTTTTTGGCTACACCTTC. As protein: CASSPGQFFGYTF.